A single sample gave rise to the 15 T cell receptor beta chains below, sequenced in a study of blood T cell repertoires in COVID-19. The protocol was immunoSEQ multiplex PCR, while the TCRdb copy is restricted to in-frame clones and leaves out a portion. The sample records about 200,000 clones, roughly 84% being singletons. Sequences were obtained from peripheral blood. These receptors were taken from a human donor in a cohort sampled during active COVID-19.

The chain couples TRBV20-1 to TRBJ2-2; 9 bases match TRBD2. CDR3 length: 15 amino acids. Looked up from germline, CDR1 is DFQATT and CDR2 is SNEGSKA (reference sequence). V was pared by 3 bases and J by 5 bases, with 7 bases of the junction left unmatched. CDR3 loop: CSASMSGRNTGELFF. The CDR3, as DNA: TGCAGTGCTAGTATGAGCGGGAGGAATACCGGGGAGCTGTTTTTT.

The V and J genes are TRBV5-1 and TRBJ2-2; possible D gene TRBD2, 5 bases. The V end was cut by 0 bases, the J end by 4 bases, with 7 bases between. Looked up from germline, CDR1 is SGHRS and CDR2 is YFSETQ. There are 14 residues in the CDR3. DNA of the CDR3: TGCGCCAGCAGCTTGGTTGCGGGCACCGGGGAGCTGTTTTTT. This gives the protein CASSLVAGTGELFF.

J is TRBJ2-2 and V is TRBV11-2, with D perhaps matching TRBD1 (6 bases). Trimming removed 5 bases at V and 1 base at J, with 11 bases between. The CDR3 contains 15 residues. The germline CDR1 and CDR2 sequences are SGHAT and FQNNGV. In nucleotides, the CDR3 is TGTGCCAGCAGCGCCGGGACACAGAACACCGGGGAGCTGTTTTTT. Residues: CASSAGTQNTGELFF.

This chain uses TRBV4-1 with TRBJ2-2; 7 bases agree with TRBD2. Germline assignment: CDR1 MGHRA and CDR2 YSYEKL. The CDR3 length is 18 residues. Trimming took 1 base from V and 2 from J; bases not matched to a gene: 10. The CDR3 DNA reads as TGCGCCAGCAGCCAAGGGGGACCGGGACTAACAAACACCGGGGAGCTGTTTTTT. This sequence encodes CASSQGGPGLTNTGELFF.

This clone was seen only once. J is TRBJ1-3 and V is TRBV30, with a tentative D call TRBD1 (5 bases). The CDR3 has 12 residues. The germline V gene has CDR1 GTSNPN and CDR2 SVGIG (reference sequence). With 8 bases removed from V and 3 bases from J, the gap between germline ends came to 11 bases. CDR3 sequence: CAGGGGGNTIYF. CDR3 nucleotide sequence: TGTGCCGGCGGGGGGGGTGGAAACACCATATATTTT.

The chain uses TRBV3-1 (or the pseudogene TRBV3-2) and TRBJ2-7; 9 nucleotides match TRBD1. Germline values: CDR1 LGHDT, CDR2 YNNKEL (reference sequence). The junction had 6 bases not matched to a gene; V was cut back by 3 bases and J by 0 bases. The CDR3 length is 16 residues. The CDR3 DNA sequence: TGTGCCAGCAGCCACTCGGGACAGGGACTCTCCTACGAGCAGTACTTC. Translated: CASSHSGQGLSYEQYF.

V is TRBV2 and J is TRBJ2-7, with 13 bases lining up with TRBD2. The CDR3 loop spans 15 amino acids. Germline V lookup: CDR1 SNHLY, CDR2 FYNNEI. After removal of 4 bases from V and 4 bases from J, the junction contained 4 bases not matched to a gene. The CDR3 is CASSGTSGSLYEQYF. The CDR3 DNA reads TGTGCCAGCAGTGGGACTAGCGGGAGCTTGTACGAGCAGTACTTC.

The chain links TRBV18 to TRBJ2-5, with 7 bases that match TRBD1. J was trimmed by 1 base and V by 2 bases; bases with no gene match: 4. Germline lookup yields CDR1 KGHSH and CDR2 LQKENI. The CDR3 has 15 residues. CDR3 DNA sequence: TGTGCCAGCTCACCAATGAGACAGGGCCAAGAGACCCAGTACTTC. It encodes CASSPMRQGQETQYF.

This rearrangement joins TRBV19 to TRBJ2-1, with TRBD2 matching over 9 bases. The junction had 13 bases not matched to a gene; V was cut back by 3 bases and J by 13 bases. The germline gives CDR1 LNHDA, CDR2 SQIVND (reference sequence). The CDR3 has 15 residues. The CDR3 here is CASSMDSTKAGGQFF. The CDR3 DNA follows: TGTGCCAGTAGTATGGACAGTACGAAAGCGGGAGGCCAGTTCTTC.

This rearrangement joins TRBV5-1 to TRBJ1-1; tentatively, D is TRBD1 (5 bases). Trimming removed 4 bases at V and 5 bases at J, with 18 bases between. This CDR3 has 15 amino acids. Germline V gene lookup returns CDR1 SGHRS and CDR2 YFSETQ. The CDR3 loop reads CASSLIGGEGTEAFF. DNA of the CDR3: TGCGCCAGCAGCCTAATCGGGGGAGAGGGGACTGAAGCTTTCTTT.

The CDR3 is CASSLALASGSSYEQYF. DNA for the CDR3: TGCGCCAGCAGCTTGGCCCTCGCTAGCGGGAGCTCCTACGAGCAGTACTTC. The chain recombines TRBV5-1 with TRBJ2-7; TRBD2 matches at 10 bases. Per germline, CDR1 SGHRS and CDR2 YFSETQ. V shed 0 bases and J 0 bases; nucleotides not matched to a gene: 6. The CDR3 runs to 17 residues. The complete variable domain, with remaining parts taken from reference TRBV5-1 and TRBJ2-7, reads KAGVTQTPRYLIKTRGQQVTLSCSPISGHRSVSWYQQTPGQGLQFLFEYFSETQRNKGNFPGRFSGRQFSNSRSEMNVSTLELGDSALYLCASSLALASGSSYEQYFGPGTRLTVT.

The chain has TRBV5-1 and TRBJ2-1, with D perhaps matching TRBD2 (5 bases). This CDR3 comprises 14 residues. V was trimmed by 4 bases and J by 9 bases, leaving 17 bases between them. CDR1 SGHRS and CDR2 YFSETQ come from the germline V gene. The CDR3 DNA reads as TGCGCCAGCAGCGGGGAGTTACTAGTTGTTGAGCAGTTCTTC. This translates into CASSGELLVVEQFF.

This rearrangement joins TRBV24-1 to TRBJ2-5, with 9 positions matching TRBD2. This CDR3 has 17 residues. Trimming removed 2 bases from V and 2 bases from J; junction bases left unmatched: 8. The V gene's germline CDR1 is KGHDR and CDR2 SFDVKD. The CDR3 is CATSDCGRGRWQETQYF. The CDR3 DNA follows: TGTGCCACCAGTGATTGCGGGAGGGGGCGATGGCAAGAGACCCAGTACTTC.

This chain connects TRBV7-8 to TRBJ2-5; D may be TRBD2 (5 bases). The CDR3 sequence is 15 residues long. Germline-derived CDR1 and CDR2 are SGHVS and FQNEAQ. Trimming removed 1 base at V and 0 bases at J, with 9 bases between. The CDR3 DNA is TGTGCCAGCAGCTTAGGAGGAGGCTACCAAGAGACCCAGTACTTC. This translates into CASSLGGGYQETQYF.

The chain couples TRBV9 to TRBJ2-2, with 9 bases lining up with TRBD2. This CDR3 is 18 amino acids long. V lost 3 bases to trimming and J lost 0 bases; unmatched junction nucleotides: 9. CDR1 is SGDLS and CDR2 is YYNGEE in the germline V gene. CDR3 DNA sequence: TGTGCCAGCAGCGGACCCCCGCTAGCGGGACCGAACACCGGGGAGCTGTTTTTT. Translating gives CASSGPPLAGPNTGELFF.